Shown below are 16 T cell receptor beta chains from a single sample sequenced in a study of T cell responses to AZD1222 COVID-19 vaccine. Repertoires were generated with immunoSEQ multiplex PCR, while TCRdb's copy carries only in-frame clones and drops some. The sample carries 60,000 to 70,000 clones, less than 90% recorded once. The sample here was peripheral blood, taken on day 0 of AZD1222 vaccination. The receptors were sampled from an adult in good health.

The V call is TRBV28, the J call TRBJ2-1; 10 nucleotides match TRBD2. J gave up 1 base and V 2 bases, and 8 bases lay outside the gene matches. Germline values: CDR1 MDHEN, CDR2 SYDVKM. CDR3 size: 18 residues. CDR3: CASSLQNSGGPSYNEQFF. The CDR3 DNA sequence: TGTGCCAGCAGTTTACAAAATAGCGGGGGGCCGTCCTACAATGAGCAGTTCTTC.

This clone has just one count. The CDR3 loop reads CASSSWGQGASGGYTF. The CDR3 DNA reads as TGTGCCAGCAGCTCTTGGGGACAGGGGGCATCTGGTGGCTACACCTTC. The rearrangement joins TRBV5-8 to TRBJ1-2, with 12 bases lining up with TRBD1. V lost 3 bases and J lost 7; bases outside the gene matches: 10. The CDR3 covers 16 residues. Germline loops: CDR1 SGHTS, CDR2 YDEGEE.

The sample holds a few counts of this clone. The chain uses TRBV27 and TRBJ1-1; D is ambiguous. V dropped 6 bases and J dropped 0 bases, with 11 bases sitting between them. This CDR3 comprises 14 residues. The germline V gene has CDR1 MNHEY and CDR2 SMNVEV (reference sequence). CDR3 DNA sequence: TGTGCCAGCAGCTATTACCGTATGAACACTGAAGCTTTCTTT. It is translated as CASSYYRMNTEAFF.

This clone appeared a few times. This chain connects TRBV6-6 to TRBJ1-2; 8 positions match TRBD1. Germline V lookup: CDR1 MNHNY, CDR2 SVGAGI (reference sequence). This CDR3 region has 13 residues. V shed 6 bases and J 3 bases; nucleotides not matched to a gene: 3. CDR3 sequence: CASSQTGDYGYTF. As DNA, the CDR3 is TGTGCCAGCAGCCAGACAGGGGACTATGGCTACACCTTC.

This clone was seen just once. This chain connects TRBV6-1 to TRBJ1-2, with 9 bases identical to TRBD1. Germline V lookup: CDR1 MNHNS, CDR2 SASEGT. The CDR3 covers 19 residues. Trimming cost V 1 base and J 0 bases; bases outside gene matches: 12. CDR3 sequence reads: CASSEGRGTGTRANYGYTF. CDR3 bases: TGTGCCAGCAGTGAAGGTCGGGGGACAGGGACTAGGGCTAACTATGGCTACACCTTC.

The chain links TRBV30 to TRBJ2-7; D is undetermined. Per the germline V gene, CDR1 is GTSNPN and CDR2 is SVGIG (reference sequence). This CDR3 spans 11 amino acids. V gave up 5 bases and J gave up 3 bases, with 8 bases separating them. This chain's CDR3 is CAWANGYEQYF. DNA for the CDR3: TGTGCCTGGGCCAACGGCTACGAGCAGTACTTC.

J is TRBJ2-5 and V is TRBV12-3 or TRBV12-4; D unresolved. Trimming pared 3 bases from V and 2 bases from J, leaving 7 bases between. The length of the CDR3 is 13 residues. The CDR3 bases are TGTGCCAGCAGTTTCGGCAGACAAGAGACCCAGTACTTC. It specifies CASSFGRQETQYF.

The V and J genes are TRBV7-8 and TRBJ1-5; no firm D call. V lost 1 base to trimming and J lost 3 bases, with 10 bases between them. The V gene's germline CDR1 is SGHVS and CDR2 FQNEAQ. The CDR3 extends over 15 amino acids. The CDR3 reads CASSLGGRSNQPQHF. The CDR3 DNA is TGTGCCAGCAGCTTAGGAGGACGGTCCAATCAGCCCCAGCATTTT. Together with reference TRBV7-8 and TRBJ1-5, the CDR3 gives the full variable domain: GAGVSQSPRYKVAKRGQDVALRCDPISGHVSLFWYQQALGQGPEFLTYFQNEAQLDKSGLPSDRFFAERPEGSVSTLKIQRTQQEDSAVYLCASSLGGRSNQPQHFGDGTRLSIL.

This clone appeared once. The gene calls are TRBV5-6 and TRBJ1-2; D gene uncertain. This CDR3 region has 15 residues. V was cut by 0 bases and J by 4 bases, with 13 bases left in between. The germline CDR1 and CDR2 sequences are SGHDT and YYEEEE. The CDR3 loop reads CASSLEAVLPYGYTF. The CDR3 bases are TGTGCCAGCAGCTTGGAAGCCGTTCTACCCTATGGCTACACCTTC.

The chain carries TRBV19 and TRBJ1-1, with D tentatively TRBD1 (5 bases). V shed 2 bases and J shed 2 bases, with 9 bases lying between them. There are 14 residues in the CDR3. Looked up from germline, CDR1 is LNHDA and CDR2 is SQIVND (reference sequence). In nucleotides, the CDR3 is TGTGCCAGTAGTATACAGGGAGTAAACACTGAAGCTTTCTTT. This sequence encodes CASSIQGVNTEAFF.

The count of this clone is one. The rearrangement joins TRBV15 to TRBJ2-5, with 10 bases lining up with TRBD1. The germline gives CDR1 LNHNV, CDR2 YYDKDF (reference sequence). Trimming removed 3 bases from V and 4 bases from J; junction bases left unmatched: 5. This CDR3 contains 15 residues. The CDR3 region is CATSRSRDRGETQYF. The DNA of the CDR3 is TGTGCCACCAGCAGGTCCCGGGACAGGGGAGAGACCCAGTACTTC.

The chain recombines TRBV6-5 with TRBJ1-5, with D hard to call. Germline-derived CDR1 and CDR2 are MNHEY and SVGAGI. This CDR3 has 13 residues. V was cut by 0 bases and J by 7 bases, with 7 bases left in between. CDR3 protein: CASSYSNVQPQHF. The CDR3 DNA sequence: TGTGCCAGCAGTTACTCGAATGTCCAGCCCCAGCATTTT.

The chain joins TRBV6-5 to TRBJ1-1; D is ambiguous. CDR3 length: 11 residues. Germline CDR1 MNHEY, CDR2 SVGAGI. Trimming removed 8 bases at V and 7 bases at J, with 11 bases between. The CDR3 nucleotides read TGTGCCAGCGATTTCCCCAATGAAGCTTTCTTT. It is translated as CASDFPNEAFF.

This chain links TRBV11-2 with TRBJ2-7, with D possibly called TRBD1 or TRBD2 (6 bases each). Trimming removed 0 bases from V and 4 bases from J, with 19 bases in between. The germline CDR1 and CDR2 sequences are SGHAT and FQNNGV. The CDR3 is made up of 17 amino acids. CDR3: CASSLDLAAGEGYEQYF. DNA for the CDR3: TGTGCCAGCAGCTTAGATTTAGCGGCAGGGGAAGGATACGAGCAGTACTTC.

This rearrangement joins TRBV9 to TRBJ2-7; D is unresolved. CDR1 is SGDLS and CDR2 is YYNGEE in the germline V gene. This CDR3 comprises 15 residues. Trimming removed 0 bases at V and 1 base at J, with 11 bases between. The CDR3 loop is CASSVAGGESYEQYF. The CDR3 DNA is TGTGCCAGCAGCGTAGCTGGCGGCGAGTCCTACGAGCAGTACTTC.

The chain is built from TRBV5-1 and TRBJ2-3; 12 nucleotides align to TRBD2. CDR3 length: 18 amino acids. CDR1 and CDR2 from the germline V gene are SGHRS and YFSETQ. The V and J ends lost 0 bases and 6 bases, in that order; junction bases with no gene match: 11. The CDR3 region is CASSLEVWTSGAGDTQYF. The CDR3 nucleotides read TGCGCCAGCAGCTTGGAGGTTTGGACTAGCGGGGCTGGGGATACGCAGTATTTT.